Presented here are 32 T cell receptor beta chains from one specimen sequenced in a study of blood T cell repertoires in COVID-19. Generated by immunoSEQ multiplex PCR, the TCRdb table keeps only in-frame clones and is missing some. The table lists about 140,000 clones, about nine tenths of them singletons, with under 3% in the top ten. The sample consisted of peripheral blood. Receptors originate from a human donor with COVID-19, enrolled during active disease. The donor label of this sample is uncertain.

The chain has TRBV5-1 and TRBJ1-5; D might be TRBD1 (5 bases). V lost 0 bases, J lost 7 bases, and 14 bases lay in between. Germline values: CDR1 SGHRS, CDR2 YFSETQ. The CDR3 is 15 amino acids. For the CDR3, the DNA is TGCGCCAGCAGCTTGGGCACGGGAGGGGAACAGCCCCAGCATTTT. It translates to CASSLGTGGEQPQHF.

The chain joins TRBV3-1 (or the pseudogene TRBV3-2) to TRBJ1-2, with D possibly matching TRBD1 (5 bases). Trimming cost V 3 bases and J 4 bases, with 9 bases left between them. Germline CDR1 LGHDT, CDR2 YNNKEL (reference sequence). There are 13 residues in the CDR3. CDR3 region: CASSHRVFYGYTF. For the CDR3, the DNA is TGTGCCAGCAGCCACAGGGTCTTCTATGGCTACACCTTC.

The chain combines TRBV28 with TRBJ1-1; 7 bases map to TRBD1. Per the germline V gene, CDR1 is MDHEN and CDR2 is SYDVKM. This CDR3 has 15 residues. V shed 6 bases and J 5 bases; nucleotides not matched to a gene: 12. CDR3 protein: CASRLLTGPGTEAFF. Written as DNA, the CDR3 is TGTGCCAGCAGACTCCTGACAGGGCCGGGAACTGAAGCTTTCTTT.

The gene calls are TRBV11-2 and TRBJ2-1; the match to TRBD1 covers 7 bases. This CDR3 is built from 15 residues. Per germline, CDR1 SGHAT and CDR2 FQNNGV. The V gene end was trimmed by 3 bases and the J gene end by 0 bases; junction bases not matched to a gene: 2. The DNA for the CDR3 is TGTGCCAGCAGCTTCTCAGGGGGCTCCTACAATGAGCAGTTCTTC. Translating gives CASSFSGGSYNEQFF.

V is TRBV7-9 and J is TRBJ2-7; 9 nucleotides align to TRBD1. Germline CDR1 SEHNR, CDR2 FQNEAQ (reference sequence). The CDR3 runs 14 residues. The ends lost 5 bases at V and 2 bases at J; junction bases unmatched: 4. This chain's CDR3 is CASSRGQGTYEQYF. CDR3 in DNA: TGTGCCAGCAGCCGGGGACAGGGCACCTACGAGCAGTACTTC.

This sequence joins TRBV5-1 and TRBJ2-1, with 10 bases aligning to TRBD2. The CDR3 length is 14 residues. CDR1 is SGHRS and CDR2 is YFSETQ in the germline V gene. V shed 1 base, J shed 15 bases, and the junction held 10 bases outside the gene matches. The CDR3 here is CASSLTSGVSPGFF. CDR3 nucleotide sequence: TGCGCCAGCAGCTTGACTAGCGGGGTCTCCCCGGGGTTCTTC.

J is TRBJ1-6 and V is TRBV2, with D perhaps TRBD1 (5 bases). Germline-derived CDR1 and CDR2 are SNHLY and FYNNEI. The CDR3 has 13 residues. V was pared by 6 bases and J by 4 bases, with 7 bases between. CDR3: CASRQDYNSPLHF. CDR3 nucleotides: TGTGCCAGCAGACAGGATTATAATTCACCCCTCCACTTT. Variable domain in full (rest from reference TRBV2 and TRBJ1-6): EPEVTQTPSHQVTQMGQEVILRCVPISNHLYFYWYRQILGQKVEFLVSFYNNEISEKSEIFDDQFSVERPDGSNFTLKIRSTKLEDSAMYFCASRQDYNSPLHFGNGTRLTVT.

The genes are TRBV5-1 and TRBJ2-1; 7 bases are a match to TRBD2. V was clipped by 0 bases and J by 8 bases; unmatched bases: 14. The length of the CDR3 is 17 residues. Germline CDR1 SGHRS, CDR2 YFSETQ. CDR3 in amino acids: CASSLVASGGKFYEQFF. CDR3 bases: TGCGCCAGCAGCTTGGTGGCTAGCGGAGGAAAGTTTTATGAGCAGTTCTTC.

This sequence joins TRBV19 and TRBJ2-6; D is undetermined. The CDR3 contains 19 residues. Trimming stripped 3 bases from V and 0 bases from J, with 18 bases between. The germline V gene encodes CDR1 LNHDA and CDR2 SQIVND (reference sequence). CDR3 sequence reads: CASSIAFVWAGSGANVLTF. The DNA of the CDR3 is TGTGCCAGTAGTATCGCTTTTGTGTGGGCTGGCTCTGGGGCCAACGTCCTGACTTTC.

The chain uses TRBV7-9 and TRBJ2-5, with 13 bases that match TRBD2. The germline gives CDR1 SEHNR, CDR2 FQNEAQ (reference sequence). V lost 5 bases to trimming and J lost 5 bases; unmatched junction nucleotides: 5. The CDR3 is made up of 15 amino acids. In nucleotides, the CDR3 is TGTGCCAGCAGCAAGACTAGCGGGGGGCCTGAGACCCAGTACTTC. The encoded protein is CASSKTSGGPETQYF.

The V gene is TRBV7-9, the J gene TRBJ1-2; D is possibly TRBD1 (5 bases). The ends were cut back, 1 base at V and 5 bases at J, with 14 bases in the middle. The germline V gene encodes CDR1 SEHNR and CDR2 FQNEAQ (reference sequence). CDR3 length: 15 amino acids. CDR3 residues: CASSLDPAAGYGYTF. CDR3 nucleotides: TGTGCCAGCAGCTTAGATCCGGCCGCAGGGTATGGCTACACCTTC.

The V and J genes are TRBV2 and TRBJ2-6; D remains unclear. Germline V CDR1 and CDR2: SNHLY, FYNNEI. Trimming left V 5 bases short and J 1 base short, with 6 bases between. This CDR3 has 14 residues. Here the CDR3 reads CASSTTSGANVLTF. CDR3 sequence (DNA): TGTGCCAGCAGTACTACTTCTGGGGCCAACGTCCTGACTTTC.

This clone was found a few times. The rearrangement uses TRBV11-2 and TRBJ2-3, with 7 bases fitting TRBD2. The CDR3 contains 15 residues. From germline, CDR1 is SGHAT and CDR2 FQNNGV. Germline trimming cut 5 bases from V and 1 base from J; bases unmatched to any gene: 6. CDR3 nucleotide sequence: TGTGCCAGCAGCCCCGCGGGGGAGGGCACAGATACGCAGTATTTT. Protein product: CASSPAGEGTDTQYF.

Here the CDR3 reads CASSLNRDNEQFF. The CDR3 region has the DNA TGTGCCAGCAGCTTGAATCGGGACAATGAGCAGTTCTTC. The chain combines TRBV11-3 with TRBJ2-1, with no clear D. The germline V gene encodes CDR1 SGHNT and CDR2 YENEEA. This CDR3 has 13 amino acids. The V end lost 3 bases, the J end lost 5 bases, and 8 bases lay between the germline ends.

The chain couples TRBV12-3 or TRBV12-4 to TRBJ1-2; D is uncertain. CDR3 size: 12 residues. Trimming removed 6 bases from V and 8 bases from J, with 13 bases in between. CDR3 sequence: CASSPISFGYTF. CDR3 DNA sequence: TGTGCCAGCAGCCCGATTAGTTTCGGCTACACCTTC.

The V gene is TRBV5-1, the J gene TRBJ1-1; D remains unclear. Between the trimmed V and J ends, which lost 0 bases and 10 bases, there was a span of 13 bases. CDR1 and CDR2 (germline): SGHRS, YFSETQ. This CDR3 region has 13 residues. CDR3 in amino acids: CASSLDVQGRAFF. CDR3 sequence (DNA): TGCGCCAGCAGCTTGGATGTCCAAGGGAGAGCTTTCTTT.

The table lists this clone with a count of one. The chain carries TRBV5-4 and TRBJ1-2; D remains unclear. Trimming stripped 3 bases from V and 4 bases from J, with 7 bases between. Germline CDR1 is SGHNT and CDR2 is YYREEE (reference sequence). CDR3 length: 12 amino acids. The CDR3 loop reads CASSSPGYGYTF. The CDR3 region has the DNA TGTGCCAGCAGCTCACCGGGCTATGGCTACACCTTC.

The chain is built from TRBV5-6 and TRBJ1-3; no clear D. Germline V CDR1 and CDR2: SGHDT, YYEEEE. This CDR3 has 13 residues. With 7 bases removed from V and 0 bases from J, the gap between germline ends came to 8 bases. The CDR3 DNA is TGTGCCAGCCAGACACCCTCTGGAAACACCATATATTTT. Translation gives CASQTPSGNTIYF.

V is TRBV7-9 and J is TRBJ2-2; D may be TRBD1 (6 bases). V dropped 4 bases and J dropped 3 bases, with 15 bases sitting between them. The CDR3 consists of 16 residues. CDR1 is SEHNR, CDR2 FQNEAQ, per germline (reference sequence). CDR3 DNA: TGTGCCAGCAGCTCCCGGGTAGAGGGGGACACCGGGGAGCTGTTTTTT. Residues: CASSSRVEGDTGELFF.

This rearrangement joins TRBV3-1 (or the pseudogene TRBV3-2) to TRBJ2-7; weak D call: TRBD1 (5 bases). V lost 1 base to trimming and J lost 2 bases, with 6 bases between them. Germline V CDR1 and CDR2: LGHDT, YNNKEL (reference sequence). The CDR3 sequence is 13 residues long. CDR3 in DNA: TGTGCCAGCAGCCAAGTGACAGCCTACGAGCAGTACTTC. Translated: CASSQVTAYEQYF.

The chain links TRBV11-1 to TRBJ2-5, with D tentatively TRBD1 (6 bases). This CDR3 contains 13 residues. The germline gives CDR1 SGHAT, CDR2 FQDESV (reference sequence). Trimming pared 8 bases from V and 2 bases from J, leaving 12 bases between. The CDR3 region is CASARGTQETQYF. The CDR3 DNA reads TGTGCCAGCGCGCGTGGGACACAAGAGACCCAGTACTTC. The whole variable domain, remainder taken from reference TRBV11-1 and TRBJ2-5, is EAEVAQSPRYKITEKSQAVAFWCDPISGHATLYWYRQILGQGPELLVQFQDESVVDDSQLPKDRFSAERLKGVDSTLKIQPAELGDSAMYLCASARGTQETQYFGPGTRLLVL.

The rearrangement links TRBV5-1 to TRBJ1-2; weak D call: TRBD1 (6 bases). The CDR3 covers 11 residues. Trimming stripped 5 bases from V and 6 bases from J, with 8 bases between. Germline CDR1 SGHRS, CDR2 YFSETQ. The CDR3 spells CASSQGHGYTF. For the CDR3, the DNA is TGCGCCAGCAGTCAGGGGCATGGCTACACCTTC.

The chain has TRBV19 and TRBJ2-7, with 9 bases identical to TRBD1. Germline V gene lookup returns CDR1 LNHDA and CDR2 SQIVND (reference sequence). J gave up 5 bases and V 5 bases, and 7 bases lay outside the gene matches. The CDR3 has 14 residues. The CDR3 is CASSLRDRADEQYF. Written as DNA, the CDR3 is TGTGCCAGTAGTCTCCGGGACAGGGCGGACGAGCAGTACTTC.

The V and J genes are TRBV5-1 and TRBJ1-4; 8 positions agree with TRBD1. V lost 2 bases and J lost 8; bases outside the gene matches: 8. The CDR3 runs 15 residues. Germline-derived CDR1 and CDR2 are SGHRS and YFSETQ. CDR3 DNA sequence: TGCGCCAGCAGCTTATCCGGGACAGGAGAGGAAAAACTGTTTTTT. Encoded protein: CASSLSGTGEEKLFF.

V gene TRBV6-1 combines with J gene TRBJ1-3; D gene unclear. The CDR3 consists of 15 residues. Germline CDR1 MNHNS, CDR2 SASEGT. V was trimmed by 3 bases and J by 5 bases, leaving 14 bases between them. The CDR3 sequence: CASSDVLLVRNTIYF. The CDR3 DNA reads TGTGCCAGCAGTGATGTACTGTTAGTTCGAAACACCATATATTTT.

The chain carries TRBV5-4 and TRBJ1-1; perhaps TRBD1 as D (6 bases). CDR3 size: 13 residues. V was cut by 4 bases and J by 10 bases, with 17 bases left in between. Germline V gene lookup returns CDR1 SGHNT and CDR2 YYREEE (reference sequence). The CDR3 nucleotides are TGTGCCAGCAGCCTCGGACAGTCCCAGGGAGCTTTCTTT. This sequence encodes CASSLGQSQGAFF.

The chain carries TRBV3-1 (or the pseudogene TRBV3-2) and TRBJ1-5; tentative D call: TRBD1 (6 bases). This CDR3 has 15 amino acids. Between the trimmed V and J ends, which lost 4 bases and 4 bases, there was a span of 14 bases. Germline V gene sequence: CDR1 LGHDT, CDR2 YNNKEL (reference sequence). The CDR3 nucleotides read TGTGCCAGCAGCCCGACGGGGGGCATAAATCAGCCCCAGCATTTT. It specifies CASSPTGGINQPQHF.

The chain combines TRBV18 with TRBJ2-7; TRBD1 is a possible D gene (6 bases). Trimming left V 5 bases short and J 6 bases short, with 17 bases between. The germline gives CDR1 KGHSH, CDR2 LQKENI. The CDR3 totals 14 residues. This chain's CDR3 is CASSTTTGWREQYF. In nucleotides, the CDR3 is TGTGCCAGCTCAACCACGACAGGCTGGCGCGAGCAGTACTTC.

The rearrangement joins TRBV11-2 to TRBJ1-2, with 8 nucleotides matching TRBD1. The CDR3 contains 15 residues. The V and J ends lost 1 base and 3 bases, in that order; junction bases with no gene match: 4. CDR1 SGHAT and CDR2 FQNNGV come from the germline V gene. DNA for the CDR3: TGTGCCAGCAGCTTAGCTGGGACAGGACACTATGGCTACACCTTC. Translation gives CASSLAGTGHYGYTF.

Notes on this clone: The sample carries other DNA sequences with the same CDR3. This chain links TRBV5-1 with TRBJ1-1, with D uncertain. This CDR3 contains 14 residues. The ends were cut back, 0 bases at V and 3 bases at J, with 9 bases in the middle. Germline CDR1 reads SGHRS; CDR2 reads YFSETQ. The CDR3 reads CASSLARGDTEAFF. CDR3 bases: TGCGCCAGCAGCTTGGCGAGAGGCGACACTGAAGCTTTCTTT.

The genes are TRBV5-4 and TRBJ2-1, with 11 bases matching TRBD2. From germline, CDR1 is SGHNT and CDR2 YYREEE (reference sequence). The CDR3 sequence is 17 residues long. V shed 4 bases and J 7 bases; nucleotides not matched to a gene: 13. The CDR3 DNA sequence: TGTGCCAGCAGCCCCCCACTCACTAGCGGGGGAGGGAATGAGCAGTTCTTC. The encoded protein is CASSPPLTSGGGNEQFF.

The sample holds one count of this clone. The chain has TRBV9 and TRBJ1-5, with D perhaps matching TRBD1 (5 bases). Between the trimmed V and J ends, which lost 0 bases and 6 bases, there was a span of 13 bases. Germline values: CDR1 SGDLS, CDR2 YYNGEE. The CDR3 covers 15 residues. The CDR3 sequence: CASSVGHPTVQPQHF. The CDR3 nucleotides read TGTGCCAGCAGCGTAGGCCACCCGACAGTTCAGCCCCAGCATTTT.